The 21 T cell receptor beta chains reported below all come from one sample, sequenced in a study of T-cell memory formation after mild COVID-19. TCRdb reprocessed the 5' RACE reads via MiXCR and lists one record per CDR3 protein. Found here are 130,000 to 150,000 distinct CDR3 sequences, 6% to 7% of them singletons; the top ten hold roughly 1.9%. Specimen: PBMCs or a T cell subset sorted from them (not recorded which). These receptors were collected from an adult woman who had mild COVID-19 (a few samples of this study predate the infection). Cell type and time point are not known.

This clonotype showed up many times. The CDR3 reads CSALTRRSSTDTQYF. As DNA, the CDR3 is TGCAGTGCTTTGACTAGGCGCTCTAGCACAGATACGCAGTATTTT. The V gene is TRBV20-1, the J gene TRBJ2-3; possible D gene TRBD2, 6 bases. V was cut by 5 bases and J by 0 bases, with 15 bases left in between. Looked up from germline, CDR1 is DFQATT and CDR2 is SNEGSKA (reference sequence). This CDR3 region has 15 residues.

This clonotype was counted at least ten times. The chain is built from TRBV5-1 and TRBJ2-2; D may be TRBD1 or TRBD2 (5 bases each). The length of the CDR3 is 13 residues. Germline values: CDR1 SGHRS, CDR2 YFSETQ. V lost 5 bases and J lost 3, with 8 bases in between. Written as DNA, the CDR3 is TGCGCCAGCAGGGGACCCCACACCGGGGAGCTGTTTTTT. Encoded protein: CASRGPHTGELFF.

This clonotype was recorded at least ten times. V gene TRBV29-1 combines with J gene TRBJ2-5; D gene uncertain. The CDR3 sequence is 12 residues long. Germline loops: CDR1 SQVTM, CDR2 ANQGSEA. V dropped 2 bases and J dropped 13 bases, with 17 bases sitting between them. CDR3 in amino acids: CSVETGLRDLYF. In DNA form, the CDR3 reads TGCAGCGTTGAAACGGGTTTAAGAGATCTGTACTTC.

This CDR3 reads CASSEGSTVRDTQYF. The CDR3 nucleotides read TGTGCCAGCAGTGAAGGAAGTACGGTCAGAGATACGCAGTATTTT. The chain couples TRBV25-1 to TRBJ2-3; no clear D. CDR3 length equals 15 residues. Per the germline V gene, CDR1 is MGHDK and CDR2 is SYGVNS. Deletions cut 2 bases from V and 5 bases from J, with 14 bases between.

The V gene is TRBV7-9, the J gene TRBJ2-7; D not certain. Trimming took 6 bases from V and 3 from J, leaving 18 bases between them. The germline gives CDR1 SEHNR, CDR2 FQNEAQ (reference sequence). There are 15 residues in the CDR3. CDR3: CASSFSGPQDYEQYF. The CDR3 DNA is TGTGCCAGCAGTTTTTCCGGGCCCCAGGACTACGAGCAGTACTTC.

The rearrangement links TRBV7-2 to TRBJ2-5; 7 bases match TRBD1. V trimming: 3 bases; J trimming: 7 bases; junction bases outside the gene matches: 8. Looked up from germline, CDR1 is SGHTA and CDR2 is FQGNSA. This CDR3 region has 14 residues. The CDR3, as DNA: TGTGCCAGCAGCTTGGGACAGAAGCCAGGGACCCAGTACTTC. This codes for CASSLGQKPGTQYF.

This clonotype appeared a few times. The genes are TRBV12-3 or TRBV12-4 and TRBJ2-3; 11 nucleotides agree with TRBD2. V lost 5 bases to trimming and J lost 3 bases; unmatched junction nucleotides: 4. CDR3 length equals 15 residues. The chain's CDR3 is CASSLLAGVTDTQYF. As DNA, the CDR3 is TGTGCCAGCAGTCTACTAGCGGGGGTTACAGATACGCAGTATTTT.

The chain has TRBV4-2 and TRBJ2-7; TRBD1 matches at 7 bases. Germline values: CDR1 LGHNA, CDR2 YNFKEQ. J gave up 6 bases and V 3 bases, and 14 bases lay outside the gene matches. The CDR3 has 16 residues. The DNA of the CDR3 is TGTGCCAGCAGCCAGGCCAACCTAGGGGGCTTGGGCGAGCAGTACTTC. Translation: CASSQANLGGLGEQYF.

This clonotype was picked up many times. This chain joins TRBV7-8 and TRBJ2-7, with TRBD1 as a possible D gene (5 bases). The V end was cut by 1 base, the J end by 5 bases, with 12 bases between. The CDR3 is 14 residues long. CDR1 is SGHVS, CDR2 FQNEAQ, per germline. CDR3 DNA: TGTGCCAGCAGCTTAGGACAGCCAGCGAACGAGCAGTACTTC. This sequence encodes CASSLGQPANEQYF.

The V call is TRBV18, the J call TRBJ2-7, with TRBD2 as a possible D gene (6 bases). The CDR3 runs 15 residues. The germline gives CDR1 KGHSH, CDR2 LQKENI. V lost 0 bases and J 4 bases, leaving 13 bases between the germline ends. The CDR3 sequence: CASSPPGLTVYEQYF. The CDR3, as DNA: TGTGCCAGCTCACCACCGGGACTCACGGTGTACGAGCAGTACTTC.

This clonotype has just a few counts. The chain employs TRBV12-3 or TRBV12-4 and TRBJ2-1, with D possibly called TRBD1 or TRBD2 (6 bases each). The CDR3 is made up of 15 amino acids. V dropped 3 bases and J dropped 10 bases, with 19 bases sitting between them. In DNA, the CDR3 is TGTGCCAGCAGTTTTAGTTGGGGGGCTGTTGGGGAGCAGTTCTTC. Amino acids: CASSFSWGAVGEQFF.

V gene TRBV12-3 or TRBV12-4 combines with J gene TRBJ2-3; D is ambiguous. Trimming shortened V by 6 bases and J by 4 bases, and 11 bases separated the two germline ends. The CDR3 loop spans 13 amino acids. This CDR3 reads CASRIWDADTQYF. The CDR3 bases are TGTGCCAGCAGGATTTGGGATGCAGATACGCAGTATTTT.

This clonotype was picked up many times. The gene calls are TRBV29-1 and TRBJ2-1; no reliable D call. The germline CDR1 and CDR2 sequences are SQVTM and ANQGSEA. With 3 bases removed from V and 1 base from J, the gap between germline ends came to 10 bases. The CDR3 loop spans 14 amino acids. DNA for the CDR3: TGCAGCGTTGAGAGGCCGAGGTCCTACAATGAGCAGTTCTTC. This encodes CSVERPRSYNEQFF.

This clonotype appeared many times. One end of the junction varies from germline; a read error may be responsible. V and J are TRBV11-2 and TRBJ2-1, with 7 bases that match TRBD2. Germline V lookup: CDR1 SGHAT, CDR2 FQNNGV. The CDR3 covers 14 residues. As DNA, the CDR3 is TGTGCCAGCAGCACCGGGACTACCCGGAATGGGCAGTTCTTC. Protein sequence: CASSTGTTRNGQFF.

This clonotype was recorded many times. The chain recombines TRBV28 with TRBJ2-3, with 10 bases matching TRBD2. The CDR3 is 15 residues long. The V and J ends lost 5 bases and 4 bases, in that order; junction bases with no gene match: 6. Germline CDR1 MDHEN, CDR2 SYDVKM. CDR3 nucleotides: TGTGCCAGCAGTACTAGCGGGGACCTCGCAGATACGCAGTATTTT. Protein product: CASSTSGDLADTQYF.

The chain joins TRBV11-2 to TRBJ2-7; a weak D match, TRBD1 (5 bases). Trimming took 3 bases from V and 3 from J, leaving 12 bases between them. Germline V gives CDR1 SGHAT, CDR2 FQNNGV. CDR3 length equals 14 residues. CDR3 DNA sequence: TGTGCCAGCAGCTTGGGGCCAGCCAGCTACGAGCAGTACTTC. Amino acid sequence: CASSLGPASYEQYF.

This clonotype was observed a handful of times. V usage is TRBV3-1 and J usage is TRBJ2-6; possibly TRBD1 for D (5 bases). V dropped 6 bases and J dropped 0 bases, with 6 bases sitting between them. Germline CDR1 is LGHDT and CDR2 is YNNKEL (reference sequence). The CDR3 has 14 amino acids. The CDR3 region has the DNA TGTGCCAGCAGAGACAGCTCTGGGGCCAACGTCCTGACTTTC. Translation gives CASRDSSGANVLTF. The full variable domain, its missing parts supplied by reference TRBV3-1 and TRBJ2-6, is DTAVSQTPKYLVTQMGNDKSIKCEQNLGHDTMYWYKQDSKKFLKIMFSYNNKELIINETVPNRFSPKSPDKAHLNLHINSLELGDSAVYFCASRDSSGANVLTFGAGSRLTVL.

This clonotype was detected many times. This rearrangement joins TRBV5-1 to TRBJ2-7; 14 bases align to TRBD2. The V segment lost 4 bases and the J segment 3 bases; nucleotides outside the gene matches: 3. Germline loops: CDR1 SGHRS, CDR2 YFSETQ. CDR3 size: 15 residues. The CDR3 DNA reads TGCGCCAGCAGCACCGGGACTAGCGGGGGCTACGAGCAGTACTTC. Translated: CASSTGTSGGYEQYF.

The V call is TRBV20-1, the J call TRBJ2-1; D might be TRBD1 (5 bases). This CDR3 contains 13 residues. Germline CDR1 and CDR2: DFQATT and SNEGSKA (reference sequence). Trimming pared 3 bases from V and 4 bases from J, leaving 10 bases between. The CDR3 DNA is TGCAGTGCTAGGGGGCGACGATACAATGAGCAGTTCTTC. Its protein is CSARGRRYNEQFF.

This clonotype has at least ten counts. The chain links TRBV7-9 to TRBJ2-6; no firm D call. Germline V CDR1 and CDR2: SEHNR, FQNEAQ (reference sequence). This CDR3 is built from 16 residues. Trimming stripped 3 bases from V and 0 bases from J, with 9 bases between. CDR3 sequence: CASSFYSHSGANVLTF. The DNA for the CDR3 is TGTGCCAGCAGCTTCTACAGCCACTCTGGGGCCAACGTCCTGACTTTC.

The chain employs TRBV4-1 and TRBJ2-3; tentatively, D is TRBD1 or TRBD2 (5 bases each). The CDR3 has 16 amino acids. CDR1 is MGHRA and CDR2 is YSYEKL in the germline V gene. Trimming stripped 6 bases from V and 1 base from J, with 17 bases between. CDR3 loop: CASRETFGDRTDTQYF. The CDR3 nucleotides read TGCGCCAGCAGGGAGACATTCGGGGACCGCACAGATACGCAGTATTTT.